The T cell receptor (beta chain) under discussion was sequenced for a study of shared clonotypes between healthy human individuals (dated by TCRdb to the early 2020s). Study-level background: The cohort included three men and a couple of women between 18 and 49 years of age. For each donor, CD4 naive and CD4 memory were each given three plates, CD8 naive was given two plates, and CD8 memory was given one plate. Blood TCR repertoires of four to six healthy adults were deeply sequenced to estimate repertoire size and the extent of clonotype sharing between individuals. To increase sequencing depth and limit assay-specific biases, TCR repertoire library preparation and sequencing were carried out by different laboratories using diverse techniques. Between about 0.94 and 8.9 billion PBMCs per donor were obtained by leukapheresis.

The donors were healthy, HIV-negative adults with no recently reported acute infections or vaccinations. Only Caucasian adults living in Nashville, Tennessee, USA were represented among the donors. CD4+ T cells were enriched through magnetic negative selection, after which naive cells were positively selected on CD45RA and the remaining negative fraction served as the memory subset. After blood collection by leukapheresis, PBMCs were isolated using Ficoll-Histopaque density gradient centrifugation and then cryopreserved in the vapor phase of liquid nitrogen. Analytical flow cytometry was used to check the purity and quantity of every magnetically sorted T cell population. From each sorted fraction, genomic DNA was isolated and quantified by UV absorbance on a Nanodrop 2000c. This clone was observed a handful of times. The antigen it recognizes is unknown. Within one base of it there is no much larger clone, and no base qualities were kept.

CDR1 and CDR2 (SGHVS, FQNEAQ) derive from the germline V gene. V and J are truncated by 3 bases and 4 bases respectively, leaving an intervening sequence of 9 bases. Including the terminal cysteine and phenylalanine, the CDR3 comprises 13 residues. CDR3 DNA is the only sequence kept; it has 39 bases, read in frame from the first base. Overall study outcomes, separate from this receptor: Pairwise subsampling led to the expectation that sequencing depth would affect the degree of clonotype sharing among donors. Estimated clonotype richness was generally larger for naive than for memory subsets. Incomplete sequencing was indicated by rarefaction of sorted-subset datasets, despite the large sequencing depth. About 5% of naive CD4, 3.5% of naive CD8, 2.3% of memory CD4, and 0.4% of memory CD8 clonotypes were shared across several donors. Clonotypes shared by all four sorted-subset donors showed higher generation probabilities than non-shared clonotypes. Because the study included a small number of donors, the genetic and exposure-history diversity represented was limited. Sampling was restricted to blood, and TCR repertoires in tissue are likely to differ from TCR repertoires in blood.

Using the deep immunoSEQ assay, TCR CDR3 regions were amplified from genomic DNA by multiplex PCR. Extracted genomic DNA from each cell subset was spread evenly across all wells of several immunoSEQ 96-well plates, with each plate serving as a replicate. For sorted subsets, each replicate PCR was loaded with roughly 200 ng genomic DNA, equivalent to about 30,000 T cell genomes. Purified libraries were quantified with a Qubit 3.0 fluorometer, sized on a Bioanalyzer 2100, and re-quantified with the KAPA Library Quantification kit. Each immunoSEQ 96-well plate was sequenced on its own single-read 150-cycle Illumina NextSeq 550 flow cell. Under the source paper's analysis protocol: Because only junctional sequences without quality scores were contained in the immunoSEQ output, filtering matching that applied to full-length reads could not be performed. Sequences were annotated with PyIR, a Python wrapper for IgBLAST v1.9, using IMGT germline references to assign V/J genes and CDR3. Reads were filtered out if the reads had weak V/J assignments (E-value above 1e-6), no CDR3, stop codons, out-of-frame junctions, or ambiguous translated residues. V3J clonotypes were defined by identical inferred V gene, J gene, and CDR3 amino acid sequence. Percentage overlap between repertoires was computed as shared unique clonotypes divided by the size of the smaller repertoire. Richness of each repertoire was evaluated using RTK rarefaction, the Chao1 estimator, and Recon v2.1 estimates of unobserved clonotypes. Generation probabilities were computed with OLGA for all TCRbeta clonotypes obtained by the gDNA method from several donors. TCRdb re-hosts the immuneACCESS table, in-frame sequences only. Its copies lack some clones; in the studies checked, an unresolved V gene accounts for under half of them, and the cause for the rest is not known. Clonal size and the V and J genes are those of that table, whereas D and trimming came from the DNA. The sample table holds over a million clones, of which about 75% were seen once. The top ten constitute approximately 1.5% of the sample.

Sample: memory CD4+ T cells sorted from blood. Per the publication, the cell subset or site label means: CD45RA-negative fraction. The TCR sequence derives from a man between 18 and 35 years old in good health. The chain joins TRBV7-8 to TRBJ1-1; confidence is insufficient to name the D gene. CDR3 loop: CASSFFVGTEAFF. The DNA is as follows: TGTGCCAGCAGCTTCTTTGTGGGCACTGAAGCTTTCTTT.